A single sample gave rise to the 23 T cell receptor delta chains below, sequenced in a study of γδ T cells in repeated Plasmodium falciparum infection. TCRdb reprocessed the multiplex PCR reads using CATT. The data hold around 52,000 delta-chain clones, with around 1.7% observed a single time. Gammadelta T cells were flow-sorted from PBMC into Vgamma9/Vdelta2+ and Vdelta2-negative populations for bulk analysis. Material: gamma-delta T cells from blood. Receptors were obtained from a pool of human donors (malaria-infected and uninfected, not separated).

This clone was picked up many times. A read error is the likely source, as a far larger clone sits one nucleotide away. This specimen includes other DNA sequences encoding the same CDR3. This chain uses TRDV1 with TRDJ1, with 8 bases that match TRDD3. Per the germline V gene, CDR1 is TSWWSYY and CDR2 is QGS. The CDR3 length is 24 residues. The CDR3 coding sequence is TGTGCTCTTGGGGAACTAGGTATAAATTTCCGGAACTCCTGGGGGAGTACGTACACCGATAAACTTATCTTT. Amino acid sequence: CALGELGINFRNSWGSTYTDKLIF.

In this sample, this clone turned up many times. Other DNA sequences in the sample encode the same CDR3. J is TRDJ1 and V is TRDV2; 7 bases match TRDD3. V shed 3 bases and J 2 bases; nucleotides not matched to a gene: 5. The germline CDR1 and CDR2 sequences are GEAIGNYY and EKD. This CDR3 contains 14 residues. The DNA for the CDR3 is TGTGCCTGTGACCGGGGGATTAAGACCGATAAACTCATCTTT. Residues: CACDRGIKTDKLIF.

This clone was counted between two and nine times. This probably arose from a read error, given a far larger clone one base away. Other DNA sequences in the same sample also yield this CDR3. This chain joins TRDV2 and TRDJ1, with 7 bases aligning to TRDD2. No J gene was available from TCRdb, and it was assigned here by a germline match of the DNA. Germline CDR1 and CDR2: GEAIGNYY and EKD. Trimming took 7 bases from V and 4 from J; bases not matched to a gene: 32. The CDR3 extends over 21 amino acids. DNA of the CDR3: TGTGCCTGCGACTTTCGCCTTCCTCCTACTACTAAGGGTACGCCGAACGATAAACTCATCTTT. This codes for CACDFRLPPTTKGTPNDKLIF.

About this clone itself: TCRdb attributes to this sequence the protein of a much larger clone, which differs from the DNA translation at residue 12; a read error is likely, and the protein displayed is translated from the DNA. The rearrangement links TRDV1 to TRDJ1; 8 nucleotides agree with TRDD2. As TCRdb names no J gene, one was assigned here on the basis of a DNA match to germline. Looked up from germline, CDR1 is TSWWSYY and CDR2 is QGS. V shed 2 bases, J shed 0 bases, and the junction held 26 bases outside the gene matches. This CDR3 has 23 amino acids. The CDR3, as DNA: TGTGCTCTTGGGGAAACTGTCCTTCCTAAGGGGGGTAGGTACCAGTTTTACACCGATAAACTCATCTTT. Translation gives CALGETVLPKGGRYQFYTDKLIF.

This clone was seen ten or more times. The protein TCRdb gives is from a much larger clone and does not agree with this DNA's translation at residue 17, likely a read error; the protein shown here comes from the DNA. The sample holds other DNA sequences that translate to the same CDR3. The CDR3 sequence: CALGEKIIGILTFTDKPIF. The CDR3 DNA reads as TGTGCTCTTGGGGAAAAAATTATCGGGATACTAACTTTCACCGATAAACCCATCTTT. The chain couples TRDV1 to TRDJ1; TRDD3 matches 7 bases. This CDR3 spans 19 amino acids. Germline loops: CDR1 TSWWSYY, CDR2 QGS.

In its sample, this clone was seen a few times. This may be a read error, as it is one base from a much larger clone. This CDR3 is also generated by other DNA sequences in the sample. V gene TRDV3 combines with J gene TRDJ1; a weak D match, TRDD3 (6 bases). CDR3 size: 20 residues. Trimming took off 0 bases at V and 0 bases at J, with 29 bases between the two ends. In germline, CDR1 is TVYSNPD, CDR2 GDNSRS (reference sequence). CDR3 DNA sequence: TGTGCCTTTAGGTATGGCGGATACTATTCCAACTTATCAAACACCGATAAACTCATCTTT. Translated: CAFRYGGYYSNLSNTDKLIF.

On this clone itself: TCRdb records a much larger clone's protein for this DNA, with a difference at residue 12 that likely arises from a read error; the protein given is the translation of the DNA. The chain is built from TRDV1 and TRDJ1, with 13 bases identical to TRDD3. The CDR3 has 17 residues. Trimming cost V 1 base and J 4 bases; bases outside gene matches: 6. CDR1 and CDR2 from the germline V gene are TSWWSYY and QGS. Written as DNA, the CDR3 is TGTGCTCTTGGGGAACGAATACTGGGGGATACGTGCGATAAACTCATCTTT. It translates to CALGERILGDTCDKLIF.

A note on this clone: With a far larger clone one base away, a read error is the likely cause. In the same sample, other DNA sequences code for this CDR3. V usage is TRDV1 and J usage is TRDJ1, with 10 bases identical to TRDD3. Because TCRdb records no J gene, it was assigned here through a match of the DNA to germline. After removal of 5 bases from V and 1 base from J, the junction contained 31 bases not matched to a gene. The CDR3 loop spans 24 amino acids. Germline V CDR1 and CDR2: TSWWSYY, QGS. Here the CDR3 DNA reads TGTGCTCTTGGGATTCTTCTAGGGGCCTTTCCCAGGACTGGGGGATTTGGAAGCACCGATAAACTCATCTTT. Amino acids: CALGILLGAFPRTGGFGSTDKLIF.

There are many counts of this clone. TCRdb records a much larger clone's protein for this DNA, with a difference at residue 7 that likely arises from a read error; the protein given is the translation of the DNA. The V gene is TRDV2, the J gene TRDJ1, with D possibly matching TRDD3 (6 bases). This CDR3 is built from 17 residues. The germline CDR1 and CDR2 sequences are GEAIGNYY and EKD. V was clipped by 0 bases and J by 0 bases, with 16 bases between them. CDR3: CACDTLPGDPYTDKLIF. The CDR3 bases are TGTGCCTGTGACACCTTACCGGGGGACCCATACACCGATAAACTCATCTTT.

On this clone itself: A far larger clone is off by one base, so a read error is likely. This CDR3 is also generated by other DNA sequences in the sample. J is TRDJ1 and V is TRDV1; TRDD3 matches 8 bases. The J gene, missing from TCRdb, was assigned here through DNA to germline matching. The CDR3 extends over 26 amino acids. Germline CDR1 is TSWWSYY and CDR2 is QGS. This chain's CDR3 is CALGEPSPFSTFILLGAPAYTDKLIF. CDR3 bases: TGTGCTCTCGGGGAACCTTCACCCTTTTCTACGTTTATACTACTGGGGGCCCCGGCGTACACCGATAAACTCATCTTT.

This clone was recorded a few times. TCRdb has a much larger clone's protein, which differs at residue 5 from the translation of this DNA, likely because of a read error; what is shown is the protein translated from the DNA. The chain joins TRDV1 to TRDJ1; 12 bases line up with TRDD3. The J gene was missing in TCRdb and was found by matching the end of the DNA to germline. From germline, CDR1 is TSWWSYY and CDR2 QGS. J was trimmed by 1 base and V by 5 bases; bases with no gene match: 26. There are 23 residues in the CDR3. The CDR3 is CALGTPPTGILGDTNLCTDKLIF. In nucleotides, the CDR3 is TGTGCTCTTGGGACACCTCCTACGGGCATACTGGGGGATACCAATCTTTGCACCGATAAACTCATCTTT.

Details on this clone: With a far larger clone one base away, a read error is the likely cause. The sample has other DNA sequences that encode this CDR3 too. The CDR3 protein is CALGIGPTRLPYTDKLIF. CDR3 DNA: TGTGCCCTTGGGATCGGACCTACGCGCCTACCTTACACCGATAAACTCATCTTT. The V gene is TRDV1, the J gene TRDJ1; D assignment may be TRDD2 or TRDD3 (5 bases each). The J gene, absent from TCRdb, was called here by matching the DNA to germline. The CDR3 runs to 18 residues. Germline values: CDR1 TSWWSYY, CDR2 QGS.

This clone was detected a few times. It is likely a read error: a sequence one base away is far more abundant. V usage is TRDV1 and J usage is TRDJ1; 13 nucleotides match TRDD3. In the absence of a J gene in TCRdb, the DNA was matched to germline to assign it here. CDR1 is TSWWSYY and CDR2 is QGS in the germline V gene. This CDR3 is built from 21 residues. The CDR3 DNA is TGTGCTCTTGGGGAATACCTTCCTACGTACTGGGGGATACGAGGCGCCGACAAACTCATCTTT. It translates to CALGEYLPTYWGIRGADKLIF.

This clone was seen ten or more times. The translation of this DNA and the TCRdb protein of a much larger clone differ at residue 11, probably owing to a read error; the protein shown here is translated from the DNA. The identical CDR3 is also encoded by other nucleotide sequences in the sample. The V gene is TRDV1, the J gene TRDJ1; tentatively, D is TRDD3 (5 bases). TCRdb gives no J gene; it was assigned here by matching the DNA to germline. Germline lookup yields CDR1 TSWWSYY and CDR2 QGS. Deletions cut 4 bases from V and 3 bases from J, with 27 bases between. This CDR3 has 19 amino acids. This chain's CDR3 is CALGGLDPGCRGGPDKLIF. The CDR3 region has the DNA TGTGCTCTTGGGGGACTAGACCCAGGCTGCCGGGGAGGGCCCGATAAACTCATCTTT.

This clone was picked up a small number of times. The mismatch at residue 7 between this DNA's translation and the TCRdb protein of a much larger clone likely reflects a read error; the protein shown is translated from the DNA. The V and J genes are TRDV1 and TRDJ1; the match to TRDD3 covers 8 bases. This CDR3 is built from 20 residues. After removal of 4 bases from V and 0 bases from J, the junction contained 19 bases not matched to a gene. CDR1 TSWWSYY and CDR2 QGS come from the germline V gene. The CDR3 here is CALGGIPLPGYASYTDKLIF. In DNA form, the CDR3 reads TGTGCTCTTGGGGGGATTCCCCTCCCGGGATACGCCTCCTACACCGATAAACTCATCTTT.

Ten or more counts support this clone. Translating this DNA gives a protein that differs at residue 17 from the TCRdb one, which belongs to a much larger clone; a read error is likely, and the protein shown is this translation. The chain combines TRDV2 with TRDJ1, with TRDD3 matching 8 bases. Looked up from germline, CDR1 is GEAIGNYY and CDR2 is EKD. The CDR3 contains 20 residues. CDR3 region: CACDTAFPPATGGYTDRLIF. In nucleotides, the CDR3 is TGTGCCTGTGACACGGCCTTCCCACCGGCTACTGGGGGGTACACCGATAGACTCATCTTT.

This clone was seen a few times. TCRdb's protein, taken from a much larger clone, differs from this DNA's translation at residue 9, likely owing to a read error; the protein displayed comes from the DNA. The V gene is TRDV1, the J gene TRDJ1; 12 nucleotides match TRDD3. CDR3 size: 22 residues. With 2 bases clipped from V and 5 bases from J, the junction kept 24 bases outside the gene matches. Per the germline V gene, CDR1 is TSWWSYY and CDR2 is QGS. CDR3 amino acids: CALGEISACASIYWGIPDKLIF. The CDR3 DNA reads TGTGCTCTTGGGGAAATTAGTGCTTGCGCATCTATCTACTGGGGGATACCAGATAAACTCATCTTT.

This clone was seen repeatedly, ten times or more. A read error is likely here: a far larger clone is one base away. Other DNA sequences from this sample encode an identical CDR3 as well. V gene TRDV1 combines with J gene TRDJ1; 8 nucleotides agree with TRDD3. No J gene is reported in TCRdb; it was inferred here by comparing the DNA with germline. There are 21 residues in the CDR3. Germline loops: CDR1 TSWWSYY, CDR2 QGS. The CDR3 loop is CALGERPFFPLLLGDTDKLIF. CDR3 nucleotide sequence: TGTGCTCTCGGGGAACGGCCCTTTTTCCCACTTTTACTGGGGGACACCGATAAACTCATCTTT.

The sample holds a few counts of this clone. This DNA translates differently at residue 16 from the TCRdb protein, which is that of a much larger clone; a read error is likely, and the protein shown is the DNA's own translation. This chain joins TRDV1 and TRDJ1; D tentatively fits TRDD2 or TRDD3 (7 bases each). TCRdb gives no J gene; it was assigned here by matching the DNA to germline. Germline V gene data show CDR1 as TSWWSYY and CDR2 as QGS. This CDR3 has 22 residues. The CDR3 sequence is CALGEWHFLPLGDRGHTYKLIF. The CDR3 nucleotides read TGTGCTCTTGGGGAATGGCATTTCCTACCTCTTGGGGATAGGGGCCACACCTATAAACTCATCTTT.

In regard to this clone: A far larger clone is one base from this, pointing to a likely read error. Other nucleotide sequences from this sample produce the same CDR3. The chain combines TRDV1 with TRDJ1; D is perhaps TRDD3 (6 bases). No J gene was available from TCRdb, and it was assigned here by a germline match of the DNA. Trimming cost V 2 bases and J 4 bases, with 29 bases left between them. Germline V CDR1 and CDR2: TSWWSYY, QGS. The CDR3 extends over 20 amino acids. This chain's CDR3 is CALGEGAPLRPGDTVDKLIF. The CDR3, as DNA: TGTGCTCTTGGGGAAGGAGCGCCTTTACGTCCGGGGGACACAGTCGATAAACTCATCTTT.

This clone was seen many times. The same CDR3 also results from other DNA sequences found in this sample. This chain uses TRDV1 with TRDJ1, with D possibly called TRDD2 or TRDD3 (9 bases each). The CDR3 spans 21 residues. Between the trimmed V and J ends, which lost 4 bases and 4 bases, there was a span of 34 bases. CDR1 TSWWSYY and CDR2 QGS come from the germline V gene. Here the CDR3 DNA reads TGTGCTCTTGGGGGAACTCCCTTCCTACCTAGGTTCTGGGGGATCCACGATAAACTCATCTTT. This gives the protein CALGGTPFLPRFWGIHDKLIF.

Comments on this clone: A much more abundant neighbour one base away suggests this may be a read error. The J gene is TRDJ2, the V gene TRDV1, with 9 positions matching TRDD3. No J gene is reported in TCRdb; it was inferred here by comparing the DNA with germline. Trimming cost V 0 bases and J 0 bases; bases outside gene matches: 26. Germline assignment: CDR1 TSWWSYY and CDR2 QGS. This CDR3 contains 25 residues. DNA for the CDR3: TGTGCTCTTGGGGAACTCCCCAAACCTCACTGGGGGACTCTCTTTCTCTATTCTTTGACAGCACAACTCTTCTTT. Translated, it gives CALGELPKPHWGTLFLYSLTAQLFF.

The table lists this clone with a few counts. The protein TCRdb lists belongs to a much larger clone and differs from this DNA's translation at residue 4, which points to a read error; the protein shown is made from the DNA. Other DNA sequences in the sample encode the same CDR3. The CDR3 here is CALWEFRRPSYRVGLLYTDKLIF. The CDR3 DNA reads as TGTGCTCTTTGGGAATTCCGGCGGCCTTCCTATCGTGTCGGGTTACTCTACACCGATAAACTCATCTTT. The genes are TRDV1 and TRDJ1; 8 bases line up with TRDD2. In germline, CDR1 is TSWWSYY, CDR2 QGS. This CDR3 contains 23 residues.